Below are 30 T cell receptor beta chains sequenced from a single sample in a study of blood T cells in healthy people across ages. Using a J-beta primer mix together with a sample-barcoded 5' primer, a second PCR was run for roughly 7 to 11 cycles. TCRdb redid the calling of the 5' RACE reads with MiXCR, one entry per CDR3 protein. The table records over 1,500,000 distinct CDR3 sequences, roughly 49% of them present only once. What was sequenced was blood. These receptors all come from a middle-aged woman in good health.

On this clonotype itself: This may stem from a read error, because a much larger clone lies one nucleotide away. This chain uses TRBV6-1 with TRBJ2-7; 9 positions agree with TRBD1. Germline assignment: CDR1 MNHNS and CDR2 SASEGT. V dropped 4 bases and J dropped 2; count of bases not matched to a gene: 6. CDR3 length: 15 residues. The CDR3 is CASSGSGTGTYEQYF. CDR3 DNA sequence: TGTGCCAGCAGTGGATCCGGGACAGGGACCTACGAGCAGTACTTC.

This clonotype came up a few times. The gene calls are TRBV4-2 and TRBJ1-2; no definite D call. This CDR3 region has 14 residues. Looked up from germline, CDR1 is LGHNA and CDR2 is YNFKEQ. The V and J ends lost 1 base and 4 bases respectively, with 10 bases between them. CDR3 DNA: TGTGCCAGCAGCCAAGCCGGGCCGTCCTATGGCTACACCTTC. Protein product: CASSQAGPSYGYTF.

The chain links TRBV10-3 to TRBJ1-1, with D possibly being TRBD1 (5 bases). The length of the CDR3 is 13 residues. In germline, CDR1 is ENHRY, CDR2 SYGVKD. Trimming left V 6 bases short and J 1 base short, with 9 bases between. This chain's CDR3 is CAIRPQGNTEAFF. The CDR3 DNA follows: TGTGCCATCAGACCGCAGGGGAACACTGAAGCTTTCTTT.

This clonotype was recorded at least ten times. V and J are TRBV29-1 and TRBJ2-5, with D unresolved. With 1 base removed from V and 0 bases from J, the gap between germline ends came to 9 bases. Germline lookup yields CDR1 SQVTM and CDR2 ANQGSEA. This CDR3 is built from 14 residues. Here the CDR3 reads CSVEAFGDQETQYF. DNA for the CDR3: TGCAGCGTTGAAGCATTCGGCGACCAAGAGACCCAGTACTTC. Supplemented by reference TRBV29-1 and TRBJ2-5, the full variable domain reads SAVISQKPSRDICQRGTSLTIQCQVDSQVTMMFWYRQQPGQSLTLIATANQGSEATYESGFVIDKFPISRPNLTFSTLTVSNMSPEDSSIYLCSVEAFGDQETQYFGPGTRLLVL.

The chain carries TRBV6-2 or TRBV6-3 and TRBJ1-2, with D unresolved. V was shortened by 8 bases and J by 8 bases, with 12 bases between the two germline ends. Germline-derived CDR1 and CDR2 are MNHEY and SVGEGT. There are 11 residues in the CDR3. The CDR3 region is CASANADGYTF. The CDR3 bases are TGTGCCAGCGCAAATGCGGACGGCTACACCTTC.

This clonotype was detected once. This sequence joins TRBV20-1 and TRBJ2-1; TRBD1 aligns across 7 bases. This CDR3 has 13 amino acids. Losses at the gene ends were 1 base for V and 8 bases for J; bases not matched to a gene: 5. Germline CDR1 reads DFQATT; CDR2 reads SNEGSKA (reference sequence). In nucleotides, the CDR3 is TGCAGTGCTAGAGGGGTAGGGGGCGATGAGCAGTTCTTC. Amino acid sequence: CSARGVGGDEQFF.

This clonotype was counted a few times. The rearrangement uses TRBV29-1 and TRBJ2-5; TRBD1 might be the D (6 bases). The CDR3 sequence is 12 residues long. Germline lookup yields CDR1 SQVTM and CDR2 ANQGSEA. V was pared by 2 bases and J by 5 bases, with 9 bases between. CDR3 amino acids: CSVEKGDETQYF. The DNA of the CDR3 is TGCAGCGTTGAAAAGGGGGACGAGACCCAGTACTTC.

The V and J genes are TRBV7-9 and TRBJ1-5; TRBD1 aligns across 8 bases. The CDR3 has 17 amino acids. Unmatched junction bases numbered 8, after V lost 1 base and J lost 3 bases. Per germline, CDR1 SEHNR and CDR2 FQNEAQ (reference sequence). CDR3 bases: TGTGCCAGCAGCTTAGTTGGATTGACAGGGGCCAATCAGCCCCAGCATTTT. Translated, it gives CASSLVGLTGANQPQHF.

The chain links TRBV4-3 to TRBJ2-2; no clear D. V lost 1 base, J lost 0 bases, and 15 bases lay in between. CDR1 LGHNA and CDR2 YSLEER come from the germline V gene. CDR3 size: 18 residues. In DNA, the CDR3 is TGCGCCAGCAGCCAAGCATCATTCAGGAGTGCGAACACCGGGGAGCTGTTTTTT. This codes for CASSQASFRSANTGELFF.

This chain links TRBV6-5 with TRBJ2-3; D may be TRBD1 (6 bases). The germline gives CDR1 MNHEY, CDR2 SVGAGI. This CDR3 comprises 16 residues. Trimming cost V 5 bases and J 0 bases, with 15 bases left between them. The DNA of the CDR3 is TGTGCCAGCAGTACCCGCCCGGGACACAGCACAGATACGCAGTATTTT. It yields the protein CASSTRPGHSTDTQYF.

This clonotype was counted between two and nine times. The chain has TRBV7-2 and TRBJ2-7; TRBD2 agrees at 7 bases. Germline CDR1 is SGHTA and CDR2 is FQGNSA. The CDR3 covers 15 residues. The ends lost 4 bases at V and 3 bases at J; junction bases unmatched: 9. CDR3 protein: CASSSRLALSYEQYF. The CDR3 DNA reads as TGTGCCAGCAGCTCCCGACTAGCACTTAGCTACGAGCAGTACTTC.

The chain carries TRBV4-3 and TRBJ1-4; tentatively, D is TRBD1 (5 bases). The CDR3 contains 15 residues. V was cut by 2 bases and J by 3 bases, with 10 bases left in between. Germline lookup yields CDR1 LGHNA and CDR2 YSLEER. The CDR3 sequence is CASSQRGDANEKLFF. CDR3 DNA: TGCGCCAGCAGCCAACGGGGGGATGCTAATGAAAAACTGTTTTTT.

The chain carries TRBV29-1 and TRBJ2-3, with 7 bases lining up with TRBD2. From germline, CDR1 is SQVTM and CDR2 ANQGSEA. The CDR3 length is 14 residues. V lost 4 bases, J lost 2 bases, and 6 bases stayed unmatched. The CDR3: CSVASSGATDTQYF. CDR3 coding DNA: TGCAGCGTTGCGTCGAGCGGGGCCACAGATACGCAGTATTTT.

This chain uses TRBV9 with TRBJ2-3; 14 nucleotides align to TRBD2. The CDR3 sequence is 17 residues long. Germline-derived CDR1 and CDR2 are SGDLS and YYNGEE. Trimming cost V 4 bases and J 4 bases; bases outside gene matches: 8. CDR3 coding DNA: TGTGCCAGCAGCCGAAGACTAGCGGGGGGGCCATCAGATACGCAGTATTTT. Residues: CASSRRLAGGPSDTQYF.

This rearrangement joins TRBV20-1 to TRBJ2-5; the D gene is possibly TRBD1 (7 bases). V gave up 6 bases and J gave up 12 bases, with 17 bases separating them. In germline, CDR1 is DFQATT, CDR2 SNEGSKA (reference sequence). This CDR3 spans 11 amino acids. CDR3 in DNA: TGCAGTGCAGACCACAGGGGAGGAAAGTACTTC. It encodes CSADHRGGKYF.

CDR3 sequence: CASSYSRRGGKETQYF. CDR3 nucleotide sequence: TGTGCCAGCAGTTACTCGCGTAGGGGGGGCAAAGAGACCCAGTACTTC. The chain employs TRBV6-2 or TRBV6-3 and TRBJ2-5; tentative D call: TRBD2 (7 bases). The CDR3 consists of 16 residues. Germline values: CDR1 MNHEY, CDR2 SVGEGT. V was shortened by 0 bases and J by 3 bases, with 14 bases between the two germline ends.

The chain employs TRBV6-5 and TRBJ2-5, with 9 bases aligning to TRBD1. This CDR3 contains 19 residues. J gave up 1 base and V 1 base, and 13 bases lay outside the gene matches. Germline V lookup: CDR1 MNHEY, CDR2 SVGAGI. The DNA of the CDR3 is TGTGCCAGCAGTTACTGGAACAGGGGGCCGGAATCCCCCCAAGAGACCCAGTACTTC. Encoded protein: CASSYWNRGPESPQETQYF.

This chain links TRBV7-6 with TRBJ2-1; the D gene could be TRBD1 or TRBD2 (6 bases each). The CDR3 sequence is 16 residues long. Germline CDR1 is SGHVS and CDR2 is FNYEAQ. The V and J ends lost 4 bases and 3 bases respectively, with 16 bases between them. CDR3 bases: TGTGCCAGCAGCTCGAGGGGGGAATGGAACTACAATGAGCAGTTCTTC. Translating gives CASSSRGEWNYNEQFF.

J is TRBJ1-6 and V is TRBV20-1; no firm D call. Germline V gives CDR1 DFQATT, CDR2 SNEGSKA (reference sequence). The CDR3 sequence is 13 residues long. The V and J ends lost 0 bases and 10 bases respectively, with 10 bases between them. CDR3 loop: CSARDAFLSPLHF. For the CDR3, the DNA is TGCAGTGCTAGAGACGCATTCCTATCACCCCTCCACTTT.

This clonotype turned up a few times. The genes are TRBV4-3 and TRBJ2-5; TRBD1 is a possible D gene (5 bases). From germline, CDR1 is LGHNA and CDR2 YSLEER. This CDR3 has 16 amino acids. V lost 0 bases and J 5 bases, leaving 16 bases between the germline ends. The CDR3 nucleotides read TGCGCCAGCAGCCAAGACTACTCGCAGGGCGTGGAGACCCAGTACTTC. It specifies CASSQDYSQGVETQYF.

This chain links TRBV15 with TRBJ2-2, with 8 positions matching TRBD1. Germline V gene lookup returns CDR1 LNHNV and CDR2 YYDKDF (reference sequence). The length of the CDR3 is 15 residues. With V trimmed by 5 bases and J by 6 bases, 8 bases remained unmatched. The CDR3 region has the DNA TGTGCCACCAGCGAGTCAGGGGGCGCGGCCGGGGAGCTGTTTTTT. This sequence encodes CATSESGGAAGELFF. The variable domain in full, with the rest retrieved from reference TRBV15 and TRBJ2-2, is DAMVIQNPRYQVTQFGKPVTLSCSQTLNHNVMYWYQQKSSQAPKLLFHYYDKDFNNEADTPDNFQSRRPNTSFCFLDIRSPGLGDTAMYLCATSESGGAAGELFFGEGSRLTVL.

The V gene is TRBV5-1, the J gene TRBJ2-1; the D is unclear. Germline CDR1 is SGHRS and CDR2 is YFSETQ. Trimming shortened V by 0 bases and J by 9 bases, and 13 bases separated the two germline ends. The CDR3 is 14 amino acids. CDR3 coding DNA: TGCGCCAGCAGCTTGGTCGTGGGCAGTGGTGAGCAGTTCTTC. The encoded protein is CASSLVVGSGEQFF.

The chain uses TRBV7-2 and TRBJ2-5; D is possibly TRBD1 (6 bases). This CDR3 comprises 13 residues. Per germline, CDR1 SGHTA and CDR2 FQGNSA. V lost 11 bases to trimming and J lost 4 bases, with 17 bases between them. CDR3 in DNA: TGTGCCTCAATCCGGGACAAGGGAGAGACCCAGTACTTC. The encoded protein is CASIRDKGETQYF. The full variable domain, its missing parts supplied by reference TRBV7-2 and TRBJ2-5, is GAGVSQSPSNKVTEKGKDVELRCDPISGHTALYWYRQSLGQGLEFLIYFQGNSAPDKSGLPSDRFSAERTGGSVSTLTIQRTQQEDSAVYLCASIRDKGETQYFGPGTRLLVL.

This chain connects TRBV7-9 to TRBJ1-2; no reliable D call. Germline lookup yields CDR1 SEHNR and CDR2 FQNEAQ (reference sequence). Trimming removed 1 base at V and 0 bases at J, with 9 bases between. The CDR3 loop spans 15 amino acids. The CDR3 nucleotides read TGTGCCAGCAGCTTAGAGGTCCTGGCTAACTATGGCTACACCTTC. Translation gives CASSLEVLANYGYTF.

The sample holds a few counts of this clonotype. The J gene is TRBJ2-1, the V gene TRBV6-5, with a weak D call TRBD1 (6 bases). Germline loops: CDR1 MNHEY, CDR2 SVGAGI. CDR3 size: 14 residues. Trimming cost V 2 bases and J 8 bases, with 13 bases left between them. In DNA, the CDR3 is TGTGCCAGCAGTTACCTAGAACAGGGTTATGAGCAGTTCTTC. This sequence encodes CASSYLEQGYEQFF.

This clonotype has a handful of counts. The chain links TRBV9 to TRBJ2-5; TRBD1 matches at 9 bases. The CDR3 is 17 residues long. CDR1 and CDR2 from the germline V gene are SGDLS and YYNGEE. J gave up 6 bases and V 6 bases, and 18 bases lay outside the gene matches. The CDR3 sequence is CASKASDRGYGRKTQYF. The CDR3 DNA reads TGTGCCAGCAAAGCTTCGGACAGGGGCTACGGTCGGAAGACCCAGTACTTC. The variable domain in full, with the rest retrieved from reference TRBV9 and TRBJ2-5, is DSGVTQTPKHLITATGQRVTLRCSPRSGDLSVYWYQQSLDQGLQFLIQYYNGEERAKGNILERFSAQQFPDLHSELNLSSLELGDSALYFCASKASDRGYGRKTQYFGPGTRLLVL.

This chain links TRBV11-1 with TRBJ2-3, with 10 positions matching TRBD2. This CDR3 region has 20 residues. With 4 bases clipped from V and 0 bases from J, the junction kept 16 bases outside the gene matches. Per germline, CDR1 SGHAT and CDR2 FQDESV (reference sequence). The CDR3 nucleotides are TGTGCCAGCAGCTCGCTACTAGCGGGGACCCTCGACTTAAGCACAGATACGCAGTATTTT. As protein: CASSSLLAGTLDLSTDTQYF.

This chain uses TRBV5-1 with TRBJ2-5; TRBD2 matches at 7 bases. The CDR3 has 15 residues. J was trimmed by 11 bases and V by 0 bases; bases with no gene match: 13. Germline values: CDR1 SGHRS, CDR2 YFSETQ. This chain's CDR3 is CASSLAAGVYNEQYF. CDR3 bases: TGCGCCAGCAGCTTGGCCGCGGGAGTCTACAATGAGCAGTACTTC.

The V gene is TRBV12-3 or TRBV12-4, the J gene TRBJ1-2; TRBD1 might be the D (5 bases). The CDR3 contains 11 residues. The CDR3 spells CASIGAYGYTF. The CDR3 DNA sequence: TGTGCTTCTATCGGGGCCTATGGCTACACCTTC.

The chain combines TRBV28 with TRBJ1-5; D possibly corresponds to TRBD1 (6 bases). Germline CDR1 reads MDHEN; CDR2 reads SYDVKM. Trimming left V 2 bases short and J 1 base short, with 15 bases between. The CDR3 spans 17 residues. The CDR3 DNA sequence: TGTGCCAGCAGTTTAAGGGGGAGGGGGTCGAGCAATCAGCCCCAGCATTTT. It specifies CASSLRGRGSSNQPQHF.